The rows below give T cell receptor beta chains drawn from one sample of a study of circulating CD8 cells and anti-PD-1 response in melanoma. TCRdb ran MiXCR on the reads and lists one entry per CDR3 protein. The table includes about 1,200 distinct CDR3 sequences, about 7% detected once. This specimen consisted of CD8+ T cells from PBMCs, obtained at baseline or after one month of anti-PD-1 therapy (not recorded which). Receptor source: a human donor with melanoma. Both conserved end residues are part of each CDR3. The order of the fields is clone size, D gene, J gene, V gene, CDR3 DNA, CDR3 protein. D genes are given only for firm matches. Clone size is not always given. Where it is, it says once, few, many or a class for expanded clones.

abundance: medium-sized; d_gene: .; j_gene: TRBJ2-3; v_gene: TRBV19; CDR3nt: TGTGCCAGTAGTATAGAGGGCGAGGGAACGACAGATACGCAGTATTTT; CDR3aa: CASSIEGEGTTDTQYF
abundance: medium-sized; d_gene: .; j_gene: TRBJ2-7; v_gene: TRBV19; CDR3nt: TGTGCCAGTAGTATCGACGGTTCCTCCTACGAGCAGTACTTC; CDR3aa: CASSIDGSSYEQYF
abundance: large; d_gene: .; j_gene: TRBJ2-1; v_gene: TRBV14; CDR3nt: TGTGCCAGCAGCCGGTCCTACAATGAGCAGTTCTTC; CDR3aa: CASSRSYNEQFF
abundance: large; d_gene: TRBD1; j_gene: TRBJ1-2; v_gene: TRBV4-1; CDR3nt: TGCGCCAGCAGCCTATCCGAGGGGGCGCCAGTCGGCTACACCTTC; CDR3aa: CASSLSEGAPVGYTF
abundance: medium-sized; d_gene: .; j_gene: TRBJ2-2; v_gene: TRBV4-2; CDR3nt: TGTGCCAGCAGCCATAGATCCGGACTATCGGACGGGGAGCTGTTTTTT; CDR3aa: CASSHRSGLSDGELFF
abundance: large; d_gene: .; j_gene: TRBJ2-7; v_gene: TRBV7-2; CDR3nt: TGTGCCAGCAGTCGTGAAACAGGGAGATCTCGCTACGAGCAGTACTTC; CDR3aa: CASSRETGRSRYEQYF
abundance: large; d_gene: .; j_gene: TRBJ1-2; v_gene: TRBV29-1; CDR3nt: TGCAGCGTTGAAGTTGGGGGGCCAGATGGCTACACCTTC; CDR3aa: CSVEVGGPDGYTF
abundance: medium-sized; d_gene: .; j_gene: TRBJ2-7; v_gene: TRBV7-9; CDR3nt: TGTGCCAGCAGCAGGGAGGGGGGAGCCTCCTACGAGCAGTACTTC; CDR3aa: CASSREGGASYEQYF
abundance: large; d_gene: .; j_gene: TRBJ2-7; v_gene: TRBV18; CDR3nt: TGTGCCAGCTCACCTTCAGTTAACCCCTACGAGCAGTACTTC; CDR3aa: CASSPSVNPYEQYF
abundance: large; d_gene: .; j_gene: TRBJ2-1; v_gene: TRBV4-1; CDR3nt: TGCGCCAGCAGTCCCGGGGGAGCCCCGAAGCAGTTCTTC; CDR3aa: CASSPGGAPKQFF
abundance: medium-sized; d_gene: .; j_gene: TRBJ2-7; v_gene: TRBV5-6; CDR3nt: TGTGCCAGCAGCTTGCAGGGTGGGATGACAGCCTACGAGCAGTACTTC; CDR3aa: CASSLQGGMTAYEQYF
abundance: medium-sized; d_gene: .; j_gene: TRBJ2-7; v_gene: TRBV2; CDR3nt: TGTGCCAGCACCCTCTCCCGGGACGGCTCCTACGAGCAGTACTTC; CDR3aa: CASTLSRDGSYEQYF
abundance: .; d_gene: .; j_gene: TRBJ2-7; v_gene: TRBV14; CDR3nt: TGTGCCAGCAGCCAAGACCCCGGTAAAGGGATATACGAGCAGTACTTC; CDR3aa: CASSQDPGKGIYEQYF
abundance: medium-sized; d_gene: TRBD1; j_gene: TRBJ1-6; v_gene: TRBV20-1; CDR3nt: TGCAGTGCCCCGACGCCCGGACAGGATGGTTCACCCCTCCACTTT; CDR3aa: CSAPTPGQDGSPLHF
abundance: large; d_gene: .; j_gene: TRBJ1-2; v_gene: TRBV27; CDR3nt: TGTGCCAGCACCCCAACCCCTCGAAGGGAGGATGGCTACACCTTC; CDR3aa: CASTPTPRREDGYTF
abundance: medium-sized; d_gene: .; j_gene: TRBJ1-1; v_gene: TRBV19; CDR3nt: TGTGCCAGTACGTCCGGGGGTAAGAACACTGAAGCTTTCTTT; CDR3aa: CASTSGGKNTEAFF
abundance: large; d_gene: .; j_gene: TRBJ1-1; v_gene: TRBV29-1; CDR3nt: TGCAGCGTTGCCCTTAAGGGTGGAGACACTGAAGCTTTCTTT; CDR3aa: CSVALKGGDTEAFF
abundance: medium-sized; d_gene: .; j_gene: TRBJ2-7; v_gene: TRBV5-6; CDR3nt: TGTGCCAGCAGCTTGGTGTTAAGCTCCTACGAGCAGTACTTC; CDR3aa: CASSLVLSSYEQYF
abundance: large; d_gene: TRBD1; j_gene: TRBJ2-7; v_gene: TRBV11-2; CDR3nt: TGTGCCAGCAGCCACGCCCGGACAGGGCGCGAGCAGTACTTC; CDR3aa: CASSHARTGREQYF
abundance: medium-sized; d_gene: TRBD1; j_gene: TRBJ2-3; v_gene: TRBV29-1; CDR3nt: TGCAGCGTCGACAGGGGGAGGACAGATACGCAGTATTTT; CDR3aa: CSVDRGRTDTQYF
abundance: medium-sized; d_gene: .; j_gene: TRBJ2-1; v_gene: TRBV28; CDR3nt: TGTGCCAGCAGTTTCGGTGTCGGGTCGGATGAGCAGTTCTTC; CDR3aa: CASSFGVGSDEQFF
abundance: large; d_gene: .; j_gene: TRBJ2-7; v_gene: TRBV7-2; CDR3nt: TGTGCCAGCCTTGACGGAAGCGTCTCCTACGAGCAGTACTTC; CDR3aa: CASLDGSVSYEQYF
abundance: large; d_gene: TRBD2; j_gene: TRBJ2-3; v_gene: TRBV25-1; CDR3nt: TGTGCCAGCAGCGAAGCGGGGTCGACCCTAGGAGATACGCAGTATTTT; CDR3aa: CASSEAGSTLGDTQYF